These 32 T cell receptor beta chains were sequenced from one sample in a study of blood T cell repertoires in COVID-19. This table comes from immunoSEQ multiplex PCR, and its TCRdb copy is limited to in-frame clones, with some not included. The data contain approximately 240,000 clones, about 88% of them singletons. Sample: peripheral blood. The receptors stem from a woman aged 40 to 49 who had recovered from COVID-19.

The V gene is TRBV5-6, the J gene TRBJ2-3; D is uncertain. Trimming removed 1 base from V and 2 bases from J, with 14 bases in between. Germline loops: CDR1 SGHDT, CDR2 YYEEEE. The CDR3 consists of 16 residues. The CDR3 loop reads CASSLTWPSPTDTQYF. CDR3 in DNA: TGTGCCAGCAGCTTGACGTGGCCTTCACCCACAGATACGCAGTATTTT.

The J gene is TRBJ2-2, the V gene TRBV6-5; 9 positions agree with TRBD1. The CDR3 covers 15 residues. Germline V lookup: CDR1 MNHEY, CDR2 SVGAGI. V lost 6 bases, J lost 4 bases, and 6 bases stayed unmatched. The CDR3 reads CASRGGQGATGELFF. As DNA, the CDR3 is TGTGCCAGCAGGGGGGGACAGGGTGCCACCGGGGAGCTGTTTTTT.

This chain connects TRBV30 to TRBJ2-1; 11 bases agree with TRBD2. V gave up 2 bases and J gave up 9 bases; unmatched junction bases: 12. Per the germline V gene, CDR1 is GTSNPN and CDR2 is SVGIG (reference sequence). The CDR3 spans 16 residues. In DNA, the CDR3 is TGTGCCTGGAGTAGGGGTAGCGGGGGGGCCTTTTTTGAGCAGTTCTTC. It encodes CAWSRGSGGAFFEQFF.

The chain joins TRBV6-6 to TRBJ2-7, with 11 bases identical to TRBD2. Germline trimming cut 7 bases from V and 4 bases from J; bases unmatched to any gene: 6. CDR3 length equals 14 residues. Germline V gives CDR1 MNHNY, CDR2 SVGAGI (reference sequence). This chain's CDR3 is CASIPTSGMYEQYF. CDR3 DNA sequence: TGTGCCAGCATTCCGACTAGCGGGATGTACGAGCAGTACTTC.

The rearrangement joins TRBV28 to TRBJ1-5; 7 bases map to TRBD1. Looked up from germline, CDR1 is MDHEN and CDR2 is SYDVKM. The V segment lost 6 bases and the J segment 1 base; nucleotides outside the gene matches: 9. CDR3 length: 16 residues. CDR3 sequence: CASSIRQGWSNQPQHF. DNA for the CDR3: TGTGCCAGCAGCATCAGACAGGGTTGGAGCAATCAGCCCCAGCATTTT.

This clone is a singleton in its sample. This chain links TRBV13 with TRBJ2-7, with 9 nucleotides matching TRBD1. This CDR3 contains 17 residues. The junction had 11 bases not matched to a gene; V was cut back by 5 bases and J by 0 bases. Germline V lookup: CDR1 PRHDT, CDR2 FYEKMQ (reference sequence). The CDR3 coding sequence is TGTGCCAGCAGCCCGATTACGCCGGACAGGGGCTCCTACGAGCAGTACTTC. It translates to CASSPITPDRGSYEQYF.

There are a few counts of this clone. The chain joins TRBV7-2 to TRBJ1-3; TRBD1 agrees at 7 bases. V was pared by 7 bases and J by 0 bases, with 3 bases of the junction left unmatched. This CDR3 is 14 amino acids long. Germline lookup yields CDR1 SGHTA and CDR2 FQGNSA. This CDR3 reads CASMGQPSGNTIYF. CDR3 DNA sequence: TGTGCCAGCATGGGACAGCCCTCTGGAAACACCATATATTTT.

This clone has a single count. The chain carries TRBV7-8 and TRBJ2-6, with TRBD2 as a possible D gene (5 bases). The CDR3 sequence is 16 residues long. Germline values: CDR1 SGHVS, CDR2 FQNEAQ. Trimming shortened V by 2 bases and J by 1 base, and 9 bases separated the two germline ends. This CDR3 is CASSLFSGSGANVLTF. The CDR3 region has the DNA TGTGCCAGCAGCTTATTTTCGGGGTCTGGGGCCAACGTCCTGACTTTC.

The chain recombines TRBV7-2 with TRBJ2-1, with 10 bases identical to TRBD1. Trimming at V came to 7 bases and at J to 7 bases, leaving 10 bases not matched to a gene. This CDR3 is 15 amino acids long. The germline V gene encodes CDR1 SGHTA and CDR2 FQGNSA. CDR3 region: CASTEGQGFMNEQFF. The CDR3 DNA is TGTGCCAGCACCGAGGGACAGGGGTTTATGAATGAGCAGTTCTTC.

The CDR3 coding sequence is TGTGCCAGCAGTTTGCGGGGGGCTAGCACAGATACGCAGTATTTT. As protein: CASSLRGASTDTQYF. This chain joins TRBV7-6 and TRBJ2-3; TRBD2 matches at 8 bases. Per the germline V gene, CDR1 is SGHVS and CDR2 is FNYEAQ. Unmatched junction bases numbered 5, after V lost 6 bases and J lost 0 bases. The CDR3 sequence is 15 residues long.

V gene TRBV11-3 combines with J gene TRBJ1-1; 8 positions match TRBD1. CDR3 length equals 14 residues. With V trimmed by 1 base and J by 8 bases, 6 bases remained unmatched. Per the germline V gene, CDR1 is SGHNT and CDR2 is YENEEA. CDR3 region: CASSLGTTGVEAFF. In DNA, the CDR3 is TGTGCCAGCAGCTTAGGGACGACAGGGGTCGAAGCTTTCTTT.

This clone was seen only a few times. The chain's CDR3 is CASSQALAVGYEQFF. The CDR3 bases are TGTGCCAGCAGCCAAGCTCTAGCGGTCGGGTATGAGCAGTTCTTC. The V call is TRBV4-2, the J call TRBJ2-1; 7 bases map to TRBD2. Germline-derived CDR1 and CDR2 are LGHNA and YNFKEQ. This CDR3 spans 15 amino acids. V shed 1 base and J 8 bases; nucleotides not matched to a gene: 8.

V usage is TRBV24-1 and J usage is TRBJ2-1; TRBD1 is a possible D gene (6 bases). The CDR3 extends over 14 amino acids. Germline CDR1 is KGHDR and CDR2 is SFDVKD. V was clipped by 1 base and J by 8 bases, with 11 bases between them. The CDR3 nucleotides read TGTGCCACCAGTGATTTCTCCAGGGGCGATGAGCAGTTCTTC. Translation: CATSDFSRGDEQFF.

The chain couples TRBV4-1 to TRBJ2-7; a possible D gene is TRBD1 (5 bases). The germline CDR1 and CDR2 sequences are MGHRA and YSYEKL. The CDR3 totals 16 residues. The V and J ends lost 4 bases and 3 bases respectively, with 19 bases between them. The DNA for the CDR3 is TGCGCCAGCAGCCCCGAAAGGGGTGCCCCGGACTACGAGCAGTACTTC. Its protein is CASSPERGAPDYEQYF.

The chain has TRBV30 and TRBJ1-6; possibly TRBD1 for D (6 bases). V was clipped by 0 bases and J by 8 bases, with 11 bases between them. The CDR3 covers 14 residues. CDR1 is GTSNPN, CDR2 SVGIG, per germline (reference sequence). Here the CDR3 DNA reads TGTGCCTGGAGTGTAGGGGACAAACATTCACCCCTCCACTTT. It codes for CAWSVGDKHSPLHF.

The gene calls are TRBV25-1 and TRBJ1-3; a weak D match, TRBD1 (5 bases). Germline V CDR1 and CDR2: MGHDK, SYGVNS. The CDR3 has 14 amino acids. Between the trimmed V and J ends, which lost 8 bases and 2 bases, there was a span of 13 bases. Written as DNA, the CDR3 is TGTGCCAGCCAGGGCATAGGTACTGGAAACACCATATATTTT. Encoded protein: CASQGIGTGNTIYF.

This rearrangement joins TRBV3-1 (or the pseudogene TRBV3-2) to TRBJ2-5, with 10 bases aligning to TRBD1. V was clipped by 3 bases and J by 4 bases; unmatched bases: 8. CDR1 LGHDT and CDR2 YNNKEL come from the germline V gene (reference sequence). The CDR3 totals 16 residues. The CDR3 here is CASSQRGQGDGETQYF. CDR3 coding DNA: TGTGCCAGCAGCCAGAGAGGACAGGGGGACGGAGAGACCCAGTACTTC.

V is TRBV4-2 and J is TRBJ1-2; 7 bases align to TRBD1. J was trimmed by 2 bases and V by 4 bases; bases with no gene match: 7. This CDR3 spans 15 amino acids. Per germline, CDR1 LGHNA and CDR2 YNFKEQ. CDR3 nucleotides: TGTGCCAGCAGCCTACTAGGGACAGCCAACTATGGCTACACCTTC. Amino acid sequence: CASSLLGTANYGYTF.

With respect to this clone: At one end, the junction sequence differs from germline, possibly due to a read error. The chain recombines TRBV19 with TRBJ2-7; TRBD1 matches at 8 bases. CDR3 length: 18 amino acids. CDR1 LNHDA and CDR2 SQIVND come from the germline V gene (reference sequence). The CDR3 region is CASSLDRDRTKYLYAQYF. For the CDR3, the DNA is TGTGCCAGCTCCCTCGACCGGGACAGGACGAAATACCTCTACGCGCAGTACTTC.

V gene TRBV11-2 combines with J gene TRBJ2-7; 8 bases align to TRBD1. CDR3 length: 13 residues. The germline V gene encodes CDR1 SGHAT and CDR2 FQNNGV. Trimming at V came to 5 bases and at J to 3 bases, leaving 3 bases not matched to a gene. The CDR3 sequence is CASSPDRVYEQYF. Here the CDR3 DNA reads TGTGCCAGCAGCCCGGACAGGGTCTACGAGCAGTACTTC.

The chain combines TRBV2 with TRBJ2-1; 7 bases map to TRBD2. Germline V gene lookup returns CDR1 SNHLY and CDR2 FYNNEI. V lost 6 bases and J lost 0; bases outside the gene matches: 5. This CDR3 is built from 15 residues. In DNA form, the CDR3 reads TGTGCCAGCAGAATCCGGGACTACTCCTACAATGAGCAGTTCTTC. Encoded protein: CASRIRDYSYNEQFF.

The gene calls are TRBV18 and TRBJ2-1, with 11 bases identical to TRBD2. This CDR3 comprises 16 residues. V dropped 0 bases and J dropped 9; count of bases not matched to a gene: 7. Germline loops: CDR1 KGHSH, CDR2 LQKENI. The CDR3 region is CASSPPNPLAGAEQFF. In nucleotides, the CDR3 is TGTGCCAGCTCACCACCGAATCCACTAGCGGGAGCTGAGCAGTTCTTC. The whole variable domain, filled in from reference TRBV18 and TRBJ2-1, reads NAGVMQNPRHLVRRRGQEARLRCSPMKGHSHVYWYRQLPEEGLKFMVYLQKENIIDESGMPKERFSAEFPKEGPSILRIQQVVRGDSAAYFCASSPPNPLAGAEQFFGPGTRLTVL.

This chain connects TRBV2 to TRBJ2-3; no clear D. There are 15 residues in the CDR3. Trimming took 2 bases from V and 8 from J, leaving 17 bases between them. Germline CDR1 and CDR2: SNHLY and FYNNEI. In DNA, the CDR3 is TGTGCCAGCAGTGAAAATATGGCAGCCCTAGGTACGCAGTATTTT. Translating it yields CASSENMAALGTQYF.

The chain recombines TRBV28 with TRBJ2-3; D unresolved. CDR3 size: 12 residues. Germline V gene lookup returns CDR1 MDHEN and CDR2 SYDVKM. V lost 3 bases, J lost 4 bases, and 5 bases lay in between. CDR3 DNA: TGTGCCAGCAGTTTGACTGCAGATACGCAGTATTTT. Translating gives CASSLTADTQYF. The whole variable domain, filled in from reference TRBV28 and TRBJ2-3, reads DVKVTQSSRYLVKRTGEKVFLECVQDMDHENMFWYRQDPGLGLRLIYFSYDVKMKEKGDIPEGYSVSREKKERFSLILESASTNQTSMYLCASSLTADTQYFGPGTRLTVL.

The chain couples TRBV7-9 to TRBJ1-2; D is undetermined. The CDR3 spans 14 residues. From germline, CDR1 is SEHNR and CDR2 FQNEAQ (reference sequence). The V end lost 2 bases, the J end lost 0 bases, and 7 bases lay between the germline ends. CDR3 in amino acids: CASSLNQANYGYTF. DNA of the CDR3: TGTGCCAGCAGCTTAAACCAGGCTAACTATGGCTACACCTTC. Looking up the rest from reference TRBV7-9 and TRBJ1-2 gives the full variable domain: DTGVSQNPRHKITKRGQNVTFRCDPISEHNRLYWYRQTLGQGPEFLTYFQNEAQLEKSRLLSDRFSAERPKGSFSTLEIQRTEQGDSAMYLCASSLNQANYGYTFGSGTRLTVV.

The chain's CDR3 is CASSVGIAGMYEQFF. The CDR3 nucleotides read TGTGCCAGCAGCGTAGGCATAGCGGGAATGTATGAGCAGTTCTTC. V is TRBV9 and J is TRBJ2-1; TRBD2 matches at 8 bases. Looked up from germline, CDR1 is SGDLS and CDR2 is YYNGEE. The CDR3 has 15 amino acids. The J segment lost 8 bases and the V segment lost 0 bases, leaving 7 bases of the junction unmatched.

The chain recombines TRBV19 with TRBJ2-3; no definite D call. The CDR3 spans 12 residues. CDR1 is LNHDA, CDR2 SQIVND, per germline (reference sequence). Trimming cost V 5 bases and J 1 base, with 4 bases left between them. The CDR3 here is CASSPRTDTQYF. Written as DNA, the CDR3 is TGTGCCAGTAGTCCTCGCACAGATACGCAGTATTTT.

This chain links TRBV7-9 with TRBJ1-4, with 9 positions matching TRBD1. The CDR3 contains 14 residues. J lost 8 bases, V lost 5 bases, and 6 bases had no gene match. Germline CDR1 SEHNR, CDR2 FQNEAQ (reference sequence). CDR3 nucleotide sequence: TGTGCCAGCAGCATCGGACAGGGGAGAGAAAAACTGTTTTTT. This gives the protein CASSIGQGREKLFF.

The chain links TRBV6-6 to TRBJ2-3; D might be TRBD1 (6 bases). The CDR3 is made up of 14 amino acids. Germline CDR1 MNHNY, CDR2 SVGAGI (reference sequence). V dropped 11 bases and J dropped 2 bases, with 17 bases sitting between them. The CDR3 here is CAGRRQADTDTQYF. CDR3 sequence (DNA): TGTGCCGGACGCAGACAGGCGGACACAGATACGCAGTATTTT.

The chain carries TRBV28 and TRBJ1-5, with TRBD1 matching over 8 bases. CDR3 length: 15 residues. Germline trimming cut 5 bases from V and 6 bases from J; bases unmatched to any gene: 9. Germline-derived CDR1 and CDR2 are MDHEN and SYDVKM. CDR3 loop: CASSPRTGYSQPQHF. CDR3 bases: TGTGCCAGCAGTCCCCGGACAGGGTACAGTCAGCCCCAGCATTTT. Full variable domain (remainder filled in from reference TRBV28 and TRBJ1-5): DVKVTQSSRYLVKRTGEKVFLECVQDMDHENMFWYRQDPGLGLRLIYFSYDVKMKEKGDIPEGYSVSREKKERFSLILESASTNQTSMYLCASSPRTGYSQPQHFGDGTRLSIL.

This rearrangement joins TRBV10-3 to TRBJ1-5; D call uncertain. V dropped 7 bases and J dropped 5 bases, with 6 bases sitting between them. The CDR3 is 11 amino acids. Per germline, CDR1 ENHRY and CDR2 SYGVKD. CDR3: CAINMHQPQHF. DNA for the CDR3: TGTGCCATCAACATGCATCAGCCCCAGCATTTT.

V is TRBV3-1 (or the pseudogene TRBV3-2) and J is TRBJ2-5, with D unresolved. The CDR3 is 15 residues long. CDR1 is LGHDT and CDR2 is YNNKEL in the germline V gene (reference sequence). Trimming removed 3 bases at V and 5 bases at J, with 16 bases between. The DNA of the CDR3 is TGTGCCAGCAGCCAGAGACTCACATTCGGGGAGACCCAGTACTTC. Translated: CASSQRLTFGETQYF.